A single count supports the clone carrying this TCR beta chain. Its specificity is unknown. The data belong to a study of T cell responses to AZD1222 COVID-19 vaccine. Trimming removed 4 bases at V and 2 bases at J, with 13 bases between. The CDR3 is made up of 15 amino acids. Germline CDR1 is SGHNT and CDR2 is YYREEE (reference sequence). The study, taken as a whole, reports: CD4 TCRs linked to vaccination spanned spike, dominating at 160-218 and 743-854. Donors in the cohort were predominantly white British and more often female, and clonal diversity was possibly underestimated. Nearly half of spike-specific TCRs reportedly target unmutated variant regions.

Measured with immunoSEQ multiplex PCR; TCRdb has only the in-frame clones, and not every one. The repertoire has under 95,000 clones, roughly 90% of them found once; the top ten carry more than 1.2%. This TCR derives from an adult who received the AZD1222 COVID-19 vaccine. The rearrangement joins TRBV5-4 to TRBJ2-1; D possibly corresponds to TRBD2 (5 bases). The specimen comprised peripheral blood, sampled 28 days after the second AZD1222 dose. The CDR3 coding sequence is TGTGCCAGCAGCAGACGGACTGACCCCTACAATGAGCAGTTCTTC. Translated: CASSRRTDPYNEQFF.